This T cell receptor (beta chain) was identified during a study of control samples from healthy donors and cancer patients. The assay was immunoSEQ multiplex PCR, and TCRdb's table has in-frame clones only and misses some. This sample has tens of thousands of clones, with over 85% found just once. Trimming took 0 bases from V and 8 from J, leaving 14 bases between them. This CDR3 is built from 14 residues. Germline CDR1 and CDR2: SGHKS and YYEKEE (reference sequence). The TCR comes from a woman between 40 and 55 years old with lung cancer. This chain links TRBV5-5 with TRBJ1-2; TRBD1 is a possible D gene (6 bases). Specimen: PBMCs. The CDR3 region is CASSLDRQVAGYTF. CDR3 DNA sequence: TGTGCCAGCAGCTTGGACCGACAGGTAGCGGGCTACACCTTC.